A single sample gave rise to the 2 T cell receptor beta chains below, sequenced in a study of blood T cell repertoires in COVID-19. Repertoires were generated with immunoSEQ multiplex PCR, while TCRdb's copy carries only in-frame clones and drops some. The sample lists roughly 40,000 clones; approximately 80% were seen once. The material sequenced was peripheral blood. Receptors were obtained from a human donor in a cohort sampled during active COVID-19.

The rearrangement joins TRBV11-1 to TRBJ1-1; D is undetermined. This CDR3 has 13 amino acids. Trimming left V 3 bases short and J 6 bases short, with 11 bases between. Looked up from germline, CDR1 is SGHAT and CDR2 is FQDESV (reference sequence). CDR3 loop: CASSLGREAEAFF. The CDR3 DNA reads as TGTGCCAGCAGCTTGGGTCGGGAAGCTGAAGCTTTCTTT. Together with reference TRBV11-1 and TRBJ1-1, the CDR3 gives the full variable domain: EAEVAQSPRYKITEKSQAVAFWCDPISGHATLYWYRQILGQGPELLVQFQDESVVDDSQLPKDRFSAERLKGVDSTLKIQPAELGDSAMYLCASSLGREAEAFFGQGTRLTVV.

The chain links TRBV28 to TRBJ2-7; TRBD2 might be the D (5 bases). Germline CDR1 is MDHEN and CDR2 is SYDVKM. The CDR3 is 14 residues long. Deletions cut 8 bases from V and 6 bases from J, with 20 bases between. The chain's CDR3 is CASGGYTDAPEQYF. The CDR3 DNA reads TGTGCCAGCGGAGGCTATACTGACGCCCCCGAGCAGTACTTC.